These 9 T cell receptor beta chains originate from one sample sequenced in a study of blood T cell repertoires in COVID-19. Produced via immunoSEQ multiplex PCR; TCRdb's table is partial and in-frame only. The sample includes 200,000 to 250,000 clones, under 90% seen only once; the top ten take about 7.8%. The sample taken for sequencing was peripheral blood. Every receptor here comes from a woman of 80 years or more with COVID-19, enrolled during active disease.

V usage is TRBV5-1 and J usage is TRBJ1-2; D gene unclear. The CDR3 runs to 15 residues. CDR1 and CDR2 (germline): SGHRS, YFSETQ. V lost 5 bases, J lost 3 bases, and 17 bases lay in between. Here the CDR3 reads CASRSQPQEHYGYTF. As DNA, the CDR3 is TGCGCCAGCAGATCACAGCCGCAAGAACACTATGGCTACACCTTC.

The chain is built from TRBV19 and TRBJ1-2, with 9 bases that match TRBD1. J lost 5 bases, V lost 9 bases, and 7 bases had no gene match. The length of the CDR3 is 13 residues. CDR1 is LNHDA and CDR2 is SQIVND in the germline V gene (reference sequence). CDR3 protein: CASRTGARYGYTF. The CDR3 bases are TGTGCCAGCCGGACAGGGGCGCGATATGGCTACACCTTC.

This chain connects TRBV6-5 to TRBJ1-1, with a possible D match to TRBD1 (5 bases). V lost 1 base and J 5 bases, leaving 8 bases between the germline ends. Looked up from germline, CDR1 is MNHEY and CDR2 is SVGAGI. The CDR3 is 13 amino acids. The CDR3 DNA sequence: TGTGCCAGCAGTTACTTCGGGGGGACTGAAGCTTTCTTT. Its translation is CASSYFGGTEAFF.

The genes are TRBV6-5 and TRBJ1-1, with D possibly TRBD1 on 6 matching bases. The germline V gene has CDR1 MNHEY and CDR2 SVGAGI. CDR3 size: 13 residues. Trimming cost V 5 bases and J 3 bases, with 10 bases left between them. The CDR3 DNA is TGTGCCAGCAGTACGGGGGGCTACACTGAAGCTTTCTTT. Its translation is CASSTGGYTEAFF.

CDR3 residues: CASSLATGRDYGYTF. CDR3 DNA sequence: TGCGCCAGCAGCTTGGCGACGGGGAGGGACTATGGCTACACCTTC. The chain couples TRBV5-1 to TRBJ1-2; no clear D gene. The germline V gene has CDR1 SGHRS and CDR2 YFSETQ. The CDR3 runs to 15 residues. Trimming stripped 0 bases from V and 3 bases from J, with 12 bases between. Based on the CDR3 plus reference TRBV5-1 and TRBJ1-2, the full variable domain is KAGVTQTPRYLIKTRGQQVTLSCSPISGHRSVSWYQQTPGQGLQFLFEYFSETQRNKGNFPGRFSGRQFSNSRSEMNVSTLELGDSALYLCASSLATGRDYGYTFGSGTRLTVV.

V is TRBV4-1 and J is TRBJ1-1; 10 bases fit TRBD1. After removal of 3 bases from V and 2 bases from J, the junction contained 9 bases not matched to a gene. Germline CDR1 reads MGHRA; CDR2 reads YSYEKL. The CDR3 is 17 amino acids. As DNA, the CDR3 is TGCGCCAGCAGCCAGCGAGTCGGGACAGGGGTCAACACTGAAGCTTTCTTT. The encoded protein is CASSQRVGTGVNTEAFF.

This sequence joins TRBV10-2 and TRBJ2-1; D uncertain. The CDR3 extends over 12 amino acids. CDR1 WSHSY and CDR2 SAAADI come from the germline V gene. Trimming took off 0 bases at V and 10 bases at J, with 7 bases between the two ends. The CDR3 loop reads CASSESAGEQFF. In nucleotides, the CDR3 is TGCGCCAGCAGTGAGTCTGCCGGGGAGCAGTTCTTC.

J is TRBJ2-5 and V is TRBV5-1; a possible D gene is TRBD1 (6 bases). CDR3 size: 14 residues. The germline CDR1 and CDR2 sequences are SGHRS and YFSETQ. The ends were cut back, 5 bases at V and 2 bases at J, with 13 bases in the middle. The CDR3 is CASSTGRLQETQYF. The CDR3 nucleotides read TGCGCCAGCAGTACAGGGCGTCTACAAGAGACCCAGTACTTC.

The chain employs TRBV7-9 and TRBJ2-5; 7 nucleotides line up with TRBD2. Germline CDR1 reads SEHNR; CDR2 reads FQNEAQ (reference sequence). V lost 6 bases and J lost 2; bases outside the gene matches: 9. The CDR3 is made up of 15 amino acids. As DNA, the CDR3 is TGTGCCAGCAGTTGGGTTAGCGGGCCGCAAGAGACCCAGTACTTC. It specifies CASSWVSGPQETQYF.